Each of the 11 T cell receptor beta chains below was sequenced from the same sample in a study of blood T cell repertoires in COVID-19 (dated by TCRdb to 2020 to 2022). The library relied on the immunoSEQ multiplex PCR assay. The immuneACCESS repertoire file appears here via TCRdb, limited to in-frame rearrangements. These files lack a portion of the clones; in checked studies, under half of the deficit traces to unresolved V genes, and the cause of the others is not known. This sample comprises some 290,000 clones, around nine tenths of them detected only once. The ten largest clones take up around 11% of the sample. Sequences were obtained from peripheral blood. All receptors derive from a woman between 25 and 40 years old with COVID-19, enrolled during active disease.

The chain joins TRBV5-4 to TRBJ2-2; 7 bases align to TRBD2. Germline trimming cut 0 bases from V and 3 bases from J; bases unmatched to any gene: 8. This CDR3 is built from 17 residues. The germline CDR1 and CDR2 sequences are SGHNT and YYREEE (reference sequence). In nucleotides, the CDR3 is TGTGCCAGCAGCTTGGCGGCGGGAGCACTCTACACCGGGGAGCTGTTTTTT. Protein sequence: CASSLAAGALYTGELFF.

The chain links TRBV3-1 (or the pseudogene TRBV3-2) to TRBJ2-1; 12 nucleotides agree with TRBD2. V was pared by 5 bases and J by 6 bases, with 5 bases of the junction left unmatched. Germline V gene lookup returns CDR1 LGHDT and CDR2 YNNKEL (reference sequence). The CDR3 extends over 15 amino acids. Here the CDR3 DNA reads TGTGCCAGCAGCGACGGACTAGCGGGATCCAATGAGCAGTTCTTC. It encodes CASSDGLAGSNEQFF.

This CDR3 is CASSQGYRINSPLHF. The CDR3 coding sequence is TGCGCCAGCAGCCAAGGGTATAGAATTAATTCACCCCTCCACTTT. J is TRBJ1-6 and V is TRBV4-3, with no clear D. CDR1 and CDR2 (germline): LGHNA, YSLEER. The CDR3 runs to 15 residues. V was trimmed by 1 base and J by 6 bases, leaving 10 bases between them.

The V call is TRBV9, the J call TRBJ1-4, with D possibly TRBD1 on 6 matching bases. Trimming left V 0 bases short and J 7 bases short, with 13 bases between. Germline CDR1 reads SGDLS; CDR2 reads YYNGEE. The CDR3 runs 15 residues. CDR3 DNA sequence: TGTGCCAGCAGCGTAGCGCGGGGGCTGGGTGAAAAACTGTTTTTT. Translation: CASSVARGLGEKLFF.

The J gene is TRBJ2-1, the V gene TRBV7-6; D gene uncertain. This CDR3 comprises 15 residues. Germline V gene sequence: CDR1 SGHVS, CDR2 FNYEAQ. Trimming stripped 5 bases from V and 0 bases from J, with 11 bases between. The CDR3 DNA reads TGTGCCAGCAGCCCGTTACCGAGCTCCTACAATGAGCAGTTCTTC. Amino acids: CASSPLPSSYNEQFF.

The chain uses TRBV7-9 and TRBJ2-3; D not resolved. The germline V and J ends were trimmed by 3 bases and 6 bases, with 10 bases remaining between them. The CDR3 has 13 amino acids. Germline V CDR1 and CDR2: SEHNR, FQNEAQ (reference sequence). CDR3 loop: CASSFLTEDTQYF. The CDR3 DNA reads TGTGCCAGCAGCTTCCTCACAGAGGATACGCAGTATTTT.

This clone was seen more than once but under ten times. The genes are TRBV6-5 and TRBJ1-2; D perhaps matches TRBD1 (5 bases). The CDR3 consists of 12 residues. V was cut by 10 bases and J by 8 bases, with 17 bases left in between. CDR1 MNHEY and CDR2 SVGAGI come from the germline V gene. CDR3 bases: TGTGCCACCGGGGGGAGTCTTCGGGGCTACACCTTC. Protein product: CATGGSLRGYTF.

The rearrangement joins TRBV9 to TRBJ1-1; D is perhaps TRBD1 (5 bases). V dropped 4 bases and J dropped 2 bases, with 15 bases sitting between them. CDR3 size: 15 residues. Germline CDR1 SGDLS, CDR2 YYNGEE. The CDR3 nucleotides are TGTGCCAGCAGCCCCAGGTGGGGGGGAAACACTGAAGCTTTCTTT. This sequence encodes CASSPRWGGNTEAFF.

The V call is TRBV28, the J call TRBJ2-5; 10 nucleotides line up with TRBD2. Germline assignment: CDR1 MDHEN and CDR2 SYDVKM. The CDR3 loop spans 16 amino acids. Unmatched junction bases numbered 9, after V lost 5 bases and J lost 3 bases. The CDR3 coding sequence is TGTGCCAGCAGTCGACCCCCAGGACTAGCGGAAGAGACCCAGTACTTC. Protein: CASSRPPGLAEETQYF.

The V call is TRBV30, the J call TRBJ1-5; perhaps TRBD1 as D (5 bases). The CDR3 consists of 16 residues. V was pared by 0 bases and J by 5 bases, with 17 bases between. Looked up from germline, CDR1 is GTSNPN and CDR2 is SVGIG (reference sequence). Here the CDR3 DNA reads TGTGCCTGGAGTGTACGAAGTGGGGGGGTTGATCAGCCCCAGCATTTT. Translation gives CAWSVRSGGVDQPQHF.

This rearrangement joins TRBV19 to TRBJ1-4; the match to TRBD1 covers 7 bases. From germline, CDR1 is LNHDA and CDR2 SQIVND (reference sequence). The V and J ends lost 5 bases and 7 bases, in that order; junction bases with no gene match: 10. The CDR3 sequence is 15 residues long. CDR3 loop: CASSPVDREVEKLFF. The CDR3 DNA follows: TGTGCCAGTAGTCCCGTAGACAGGGAGGTTGAAAAACTGTTTTTT. The entire variable domain, with the rest obtained from reference TRBV19 and TRBJ1-4, is as follows: DGGITQSPKYLFRKEGQNVTLSCEQNLNHDAMYWYRQDPGQGLRLIYYSQIVNDFQKGDIAEGYSVSREKKESFPLTVTSAQKNPTAFYLCASSPVDREVEKLFFGSGTQLSVL.